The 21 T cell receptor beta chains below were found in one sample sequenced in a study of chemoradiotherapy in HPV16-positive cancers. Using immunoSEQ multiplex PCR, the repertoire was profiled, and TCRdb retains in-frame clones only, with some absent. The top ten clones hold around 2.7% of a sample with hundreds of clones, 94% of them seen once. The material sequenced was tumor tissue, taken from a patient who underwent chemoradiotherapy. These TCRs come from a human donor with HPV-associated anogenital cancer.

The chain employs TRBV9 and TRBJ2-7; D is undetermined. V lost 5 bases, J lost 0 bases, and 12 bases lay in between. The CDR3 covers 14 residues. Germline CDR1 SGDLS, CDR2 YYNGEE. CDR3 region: CASSLTTSSYEQYF. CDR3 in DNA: TGTGCCAGCAGTCTCACGACTTCCTCCTACGAGCAGTACTTC.

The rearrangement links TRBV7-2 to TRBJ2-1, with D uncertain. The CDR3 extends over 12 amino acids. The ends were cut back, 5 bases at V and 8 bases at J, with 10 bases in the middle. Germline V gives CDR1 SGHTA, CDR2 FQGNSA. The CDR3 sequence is CASSQTSYEQFF. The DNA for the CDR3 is TGTGCCAGCAGCCAAACGTCTTATGAGCAGTTCTTC.

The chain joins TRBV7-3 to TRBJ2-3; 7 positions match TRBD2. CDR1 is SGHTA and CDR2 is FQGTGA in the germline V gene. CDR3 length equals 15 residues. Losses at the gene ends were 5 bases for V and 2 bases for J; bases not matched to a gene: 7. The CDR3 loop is CASSRGLVNTDTQYF. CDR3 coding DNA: TGTGCCAGCAGCAGAGGACTAGTAAACACAGATACGCAGTATTTT.

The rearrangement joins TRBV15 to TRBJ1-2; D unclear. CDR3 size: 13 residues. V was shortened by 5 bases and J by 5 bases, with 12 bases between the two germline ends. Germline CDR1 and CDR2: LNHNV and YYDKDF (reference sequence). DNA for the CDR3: TGTGCCACCAGCGACGGCAGCTTATATGGCTACACCTTC. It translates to CATSDGSLYGYTF.

The CDR3 spells CASSLDVTGVGYTF. The CDR3 DNA reads TGTGCCAGCAGCTTAGATGTCACAGGGGTAGGCTACACCTTC. The gene calls are TRBV7-9 and TRBJ1-2, with 7 bases matching TRBD1. This CDR3 spans 14 amino acids. Germline-derived CDR1 and CDR2 are SEHNR and FQNEAQ (reference sequence). The ends lost 1 base at V and 8 bases at J; junction bases unmatched: 7.

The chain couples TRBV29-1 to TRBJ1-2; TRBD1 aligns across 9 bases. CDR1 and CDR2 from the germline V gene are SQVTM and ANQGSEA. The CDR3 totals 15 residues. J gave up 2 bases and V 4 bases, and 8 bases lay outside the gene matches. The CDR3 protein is CSVGTGQGQNYGYTF. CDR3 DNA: TGCAGCGTTGGCACCGGACAGGGGCAGAACTATGGCTACACCTTC.

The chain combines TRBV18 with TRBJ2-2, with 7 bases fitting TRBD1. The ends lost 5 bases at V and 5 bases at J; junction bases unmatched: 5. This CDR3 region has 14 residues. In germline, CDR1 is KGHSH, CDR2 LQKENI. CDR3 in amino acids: CASSTATGTGELFF. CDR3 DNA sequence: TGTGCCAGCTCAACCGCGACAGGGACCGGGGAGCTGTTTTTT.

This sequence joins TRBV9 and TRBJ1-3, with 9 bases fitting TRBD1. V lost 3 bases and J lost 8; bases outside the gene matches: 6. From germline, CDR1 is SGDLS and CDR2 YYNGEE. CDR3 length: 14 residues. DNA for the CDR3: TGTGCCAGCAGCGCCTTAGACAGGGGGGACACCATATATTTT. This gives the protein CASSALDRGDTIYF. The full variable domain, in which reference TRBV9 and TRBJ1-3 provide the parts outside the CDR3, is DSGVTQTPKHLITATGQRVTLRCSPRSGDLSVYWYQQSLDQGLQFLIQYYNGEERAKGNILERFSAQQFPDLHSELNLSSLELGDSALYFCASSALDRGDTIYFGEGSWLTVV.

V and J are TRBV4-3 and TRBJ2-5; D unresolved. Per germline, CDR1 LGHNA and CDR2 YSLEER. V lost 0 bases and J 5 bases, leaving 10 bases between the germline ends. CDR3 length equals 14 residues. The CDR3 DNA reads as TGCGCCAGCAGCCAAGATCTGGGGTGGGAGACCCAGTACTTC. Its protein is CASSQDLGWETQYF.

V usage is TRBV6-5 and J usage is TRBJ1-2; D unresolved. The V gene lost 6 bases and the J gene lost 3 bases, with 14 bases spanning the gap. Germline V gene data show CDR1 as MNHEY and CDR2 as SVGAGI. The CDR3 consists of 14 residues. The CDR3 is CASSLQPSDYGYTF. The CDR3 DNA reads TGTGCCAGCAGCTTACAGCCCTCCGACTATGGCTACACCTTC.

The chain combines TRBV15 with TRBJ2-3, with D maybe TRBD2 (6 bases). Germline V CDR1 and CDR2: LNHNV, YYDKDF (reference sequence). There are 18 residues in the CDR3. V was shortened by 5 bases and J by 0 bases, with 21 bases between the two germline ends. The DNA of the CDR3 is TGTGCCACCAGCGGAAACCCCCTGGGCGGGGTTAGCACAGATACGCAGTATTTT. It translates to CATSGNPLGGVSTDTQYF.

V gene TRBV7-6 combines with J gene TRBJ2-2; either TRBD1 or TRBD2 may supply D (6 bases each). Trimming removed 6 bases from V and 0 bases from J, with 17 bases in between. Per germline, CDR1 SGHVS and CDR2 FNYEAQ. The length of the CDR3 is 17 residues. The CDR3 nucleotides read TGTGCCAGCAGGTCTACGAGGGGGGCCGCGAACACCGGGGAGCTGTTTTTT. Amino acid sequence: CASRSTRGAANTGELFF. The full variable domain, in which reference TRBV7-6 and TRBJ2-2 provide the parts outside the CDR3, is GAGVSQSPRYKVTKRGQDVALRCDPISGHVSLYWYRQALGQGPEFLTYFNYEAQQDKSGLPNDRFSAERPEGSISTLTIQRTEQRDSAMYRCASRSTRGAANTGELFFGEGSRLTVL.

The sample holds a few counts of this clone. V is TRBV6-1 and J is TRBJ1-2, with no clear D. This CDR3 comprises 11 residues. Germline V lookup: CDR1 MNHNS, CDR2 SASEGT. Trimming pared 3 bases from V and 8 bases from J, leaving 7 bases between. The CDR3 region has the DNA TGTGCCAGCAGTGACCCTAGCGGCTACACCTTC. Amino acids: CASSDPSGYTF.

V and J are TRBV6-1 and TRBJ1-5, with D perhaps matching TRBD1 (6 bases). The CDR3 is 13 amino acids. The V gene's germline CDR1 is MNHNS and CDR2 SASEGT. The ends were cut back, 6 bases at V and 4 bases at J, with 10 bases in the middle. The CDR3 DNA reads TGTGCCAGCAGGGTTACAGGGAATCAGCCCCAGCATTTT. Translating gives CASRVTGNQPQHF.

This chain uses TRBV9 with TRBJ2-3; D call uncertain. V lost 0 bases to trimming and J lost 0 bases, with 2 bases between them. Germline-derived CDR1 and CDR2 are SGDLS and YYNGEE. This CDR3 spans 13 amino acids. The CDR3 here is CASSVGSTDTQYF. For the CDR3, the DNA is TGTGCCAGCAGCGTAGGGAGCACAGATACGCAGTATTTT.

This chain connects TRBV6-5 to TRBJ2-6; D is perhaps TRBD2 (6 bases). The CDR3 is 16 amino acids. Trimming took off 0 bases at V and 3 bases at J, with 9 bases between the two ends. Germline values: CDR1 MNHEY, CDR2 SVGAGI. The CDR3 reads CASSYSLGGGANVLTF. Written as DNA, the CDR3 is TGTGCCAGCAGTTACTCGTTGGGAGGTGGGGCCAACGTCCTGACTTTC.

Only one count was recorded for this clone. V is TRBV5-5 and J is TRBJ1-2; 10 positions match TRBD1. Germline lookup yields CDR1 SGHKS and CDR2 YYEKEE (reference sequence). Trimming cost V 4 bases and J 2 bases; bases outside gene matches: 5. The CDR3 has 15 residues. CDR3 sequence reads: CASSPRQGANYGYTF. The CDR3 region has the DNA TGTGCCAGCAGCCCCCGACAGGGGGCGAACTATGGCTACACCTTC.

CDR3 in amino acids: CASSEGTGRHEQYF. The DNA of the CDR3 is TGTGCCAGCAGTGAAGGGACAGGGCGTCACGAGCAGTACTTC. The V and J genes are TRBV2 and TRBJ2-7; 8 bases are shared with TRBD1. V lost 1 base and J lost 5; bases outside the gene matches: 4. The CDR3 totals 14 residues. Looked up from germline, CDR1 is SNHLY and CDR2 is FYNNEI.

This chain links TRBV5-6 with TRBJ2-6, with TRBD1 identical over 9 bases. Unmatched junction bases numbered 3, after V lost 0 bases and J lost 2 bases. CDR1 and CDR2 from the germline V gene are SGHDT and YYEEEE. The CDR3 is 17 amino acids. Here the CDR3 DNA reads TGTGCCAGCAGCTTGGAGGGACAGGGTACTGGGGCCAACGTCCTGACTTTC. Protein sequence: CASSLEGQGTGANVLTF.

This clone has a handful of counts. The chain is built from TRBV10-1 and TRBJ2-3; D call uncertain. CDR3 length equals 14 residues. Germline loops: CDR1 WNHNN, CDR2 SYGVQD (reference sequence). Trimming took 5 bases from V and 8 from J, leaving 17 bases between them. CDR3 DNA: TGCGCCAGCAGTAATCGGCAGGCTTTTGGTACGCAGTATTTT. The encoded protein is CASSNRQAFGTQYF.

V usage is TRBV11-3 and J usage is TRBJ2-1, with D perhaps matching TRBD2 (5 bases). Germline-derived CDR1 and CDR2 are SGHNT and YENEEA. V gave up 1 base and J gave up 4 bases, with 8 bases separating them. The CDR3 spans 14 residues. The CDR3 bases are TGTGCCAGCAGCTTAGGCCGGGGTTACAATGAGCAGTTCTTC. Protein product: CASSLGRGYNEQFF.